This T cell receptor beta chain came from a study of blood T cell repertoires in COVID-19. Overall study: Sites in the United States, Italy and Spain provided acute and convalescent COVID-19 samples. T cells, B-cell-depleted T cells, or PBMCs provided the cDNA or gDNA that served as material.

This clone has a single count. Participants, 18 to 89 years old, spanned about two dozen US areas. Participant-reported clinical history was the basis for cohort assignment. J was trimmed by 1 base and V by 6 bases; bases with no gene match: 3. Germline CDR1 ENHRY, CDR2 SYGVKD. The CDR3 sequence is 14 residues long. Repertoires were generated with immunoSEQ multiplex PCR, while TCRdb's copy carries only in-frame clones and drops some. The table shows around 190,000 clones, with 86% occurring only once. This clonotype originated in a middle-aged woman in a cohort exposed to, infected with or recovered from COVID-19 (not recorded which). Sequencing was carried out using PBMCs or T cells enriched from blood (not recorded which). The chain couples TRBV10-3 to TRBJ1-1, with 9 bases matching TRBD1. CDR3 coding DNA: TGTGCCATCAGCCGGGACAGGGAGAACACTGAAGCTTTCTTT. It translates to CAISRDRENTEAFF.